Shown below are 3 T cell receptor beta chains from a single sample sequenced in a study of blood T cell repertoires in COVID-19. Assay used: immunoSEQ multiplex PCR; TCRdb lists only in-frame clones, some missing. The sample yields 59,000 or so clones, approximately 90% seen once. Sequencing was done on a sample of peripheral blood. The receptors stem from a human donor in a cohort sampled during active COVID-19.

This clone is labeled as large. The CDR3 DNA reads TGTGCCAGCAGCTTCGAACGGGAGTTTTCCTACAATGAGCAGTTCTTC. Its protein is CASSFEREFSYNEQFF. The rearrangement uses TRBV7-2 and TRBJ2-1; D may be TRBD2 (6 bases). Germline CDR1 is SGHTA and CDR2 is FQGNSA. V was trimmed by 3 bases and J by 1 base, leaving 13 bases between them. This CDR3 is 16 amino acids long. Full variable domain (outside the CDR3, taken from reference TRBV7-2 and TRBJ2-1): GAGVSQSPSNKVTEKGKDVELRCDPISGHTALYWYRQSLGQGLEFLIYFQGNSAPDKSGLPSDRFSAERTGGSVSTLTIQRTQQEDSAVYLCASSFEREFSYNEQFFGPGTRLTVL.

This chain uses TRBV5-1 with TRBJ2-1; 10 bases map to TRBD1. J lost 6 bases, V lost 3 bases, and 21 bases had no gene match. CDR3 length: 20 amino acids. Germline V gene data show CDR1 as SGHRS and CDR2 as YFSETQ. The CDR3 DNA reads TGCGCCAGCAGCTACGCCCGGACAGGGGGAGTCGTGATAGGTTCCAATGAGCAGTTCTTC. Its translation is CASSYARTGGVVIGSNEQFF.

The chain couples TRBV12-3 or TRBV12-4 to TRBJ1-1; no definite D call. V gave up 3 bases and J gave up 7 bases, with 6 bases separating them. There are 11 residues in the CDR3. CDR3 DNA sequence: TGTGCCAGCAGTTTCCCCAGTGAAGCTTTCTTT. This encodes CASSFPSEAFF.